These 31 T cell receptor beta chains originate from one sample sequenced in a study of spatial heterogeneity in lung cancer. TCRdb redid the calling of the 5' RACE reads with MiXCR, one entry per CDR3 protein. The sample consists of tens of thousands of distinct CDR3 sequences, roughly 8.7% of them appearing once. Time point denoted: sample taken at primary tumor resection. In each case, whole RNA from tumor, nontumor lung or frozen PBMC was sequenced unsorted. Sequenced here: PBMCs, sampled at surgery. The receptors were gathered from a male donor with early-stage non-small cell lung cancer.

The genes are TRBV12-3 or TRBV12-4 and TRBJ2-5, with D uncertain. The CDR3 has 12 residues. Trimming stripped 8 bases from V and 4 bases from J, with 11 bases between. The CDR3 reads CASARAPETQYF. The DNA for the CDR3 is TGTGCCAGCGCCCGGGCCCCAGAGACCCAGTACTTC.

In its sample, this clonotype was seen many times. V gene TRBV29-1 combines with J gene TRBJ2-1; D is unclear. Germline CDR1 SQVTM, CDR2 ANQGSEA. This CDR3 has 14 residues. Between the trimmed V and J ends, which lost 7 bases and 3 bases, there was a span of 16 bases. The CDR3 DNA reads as TGCAGCGCGTCAGTATCTCTTGGCTACAATGAGCAGTTCTTC. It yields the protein CSASVSLGYNEQFF.

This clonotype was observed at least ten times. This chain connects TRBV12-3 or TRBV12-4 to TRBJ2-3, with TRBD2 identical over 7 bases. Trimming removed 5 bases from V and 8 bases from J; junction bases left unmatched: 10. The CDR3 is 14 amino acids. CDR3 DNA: TGTGCCAGCAGTCTCGAAACTAGCGCCGGTACGCAGTATTTT. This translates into CASSLETSAGTQYF.

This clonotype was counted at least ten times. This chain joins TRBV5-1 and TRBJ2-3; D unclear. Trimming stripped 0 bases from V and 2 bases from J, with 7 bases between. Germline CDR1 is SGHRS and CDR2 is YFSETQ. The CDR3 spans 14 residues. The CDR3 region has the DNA TGCGCCAGCAGCTTGGTACCCTCCACAGATACGCAGTATTTT. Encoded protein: CASSLVPSTDTQYF.

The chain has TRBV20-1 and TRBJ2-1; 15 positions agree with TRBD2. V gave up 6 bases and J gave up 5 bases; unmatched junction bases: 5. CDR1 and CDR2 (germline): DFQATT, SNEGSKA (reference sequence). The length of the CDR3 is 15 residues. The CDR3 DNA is TGCAGTGCGGCCGGGACTAGCGGGAGGCACAATGAGCAGTTCTTC. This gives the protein CSAAGTSGRHNEQFF.

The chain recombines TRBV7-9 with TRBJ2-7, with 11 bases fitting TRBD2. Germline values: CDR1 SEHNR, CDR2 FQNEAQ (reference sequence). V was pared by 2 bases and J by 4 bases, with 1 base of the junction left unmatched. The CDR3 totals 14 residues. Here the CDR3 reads CASSLTSGSYEQYF. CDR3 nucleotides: TGTGCCAGCAGCTTAACTAGCGGGAGTTACGAGCAGTACTTC.

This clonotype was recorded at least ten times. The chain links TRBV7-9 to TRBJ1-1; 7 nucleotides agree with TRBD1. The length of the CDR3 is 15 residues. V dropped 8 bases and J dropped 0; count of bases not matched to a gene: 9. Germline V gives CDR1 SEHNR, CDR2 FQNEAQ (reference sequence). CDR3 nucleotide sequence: TGTGCCAGCGGGATTCCGGGACAGATGAACACTGAAGCTTTCTTT. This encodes CASGIPGQMNTEAFF.

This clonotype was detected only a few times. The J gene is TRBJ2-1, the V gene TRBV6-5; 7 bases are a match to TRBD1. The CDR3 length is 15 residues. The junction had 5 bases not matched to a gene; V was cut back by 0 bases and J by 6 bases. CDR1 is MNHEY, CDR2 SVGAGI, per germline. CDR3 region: CASSYSQGGFNEQFF. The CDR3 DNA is TGTGCCAGCAGTTACTCTCAAGGGGGCTTCAATGAGCAGTTCTTC.

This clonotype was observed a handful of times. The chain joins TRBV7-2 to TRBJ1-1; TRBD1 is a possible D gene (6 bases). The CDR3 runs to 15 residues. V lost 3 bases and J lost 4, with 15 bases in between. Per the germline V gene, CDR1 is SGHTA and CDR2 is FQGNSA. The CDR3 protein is CASSFVSGVGTEAFF. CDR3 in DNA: TGTGCCAGCAGCTTCGTTTCAGGGGTTGGCACTGAAGCTTTCTTT.

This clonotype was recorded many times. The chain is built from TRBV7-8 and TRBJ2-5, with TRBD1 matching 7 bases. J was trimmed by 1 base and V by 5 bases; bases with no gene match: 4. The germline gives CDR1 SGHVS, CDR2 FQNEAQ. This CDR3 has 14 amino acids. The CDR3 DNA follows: TGTGCCAGCAGCCTGGACAGGACCCAAGAGACCCAGTACTTC. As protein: CASSLDRTQETQYF.

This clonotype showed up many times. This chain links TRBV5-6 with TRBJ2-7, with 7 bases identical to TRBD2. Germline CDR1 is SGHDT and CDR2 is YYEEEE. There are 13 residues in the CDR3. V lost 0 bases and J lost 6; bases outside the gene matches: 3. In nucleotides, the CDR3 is TGTGCCAGCAGCTTGGGGCCGGGGGGCGAGCAGTACTTC. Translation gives CASSLGPGGEQYF. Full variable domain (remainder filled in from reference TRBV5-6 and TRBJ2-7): DAGVTQSPTHLIKTRGQQVTLRCSPKSGHDTVSWYQQALGQGPQFIFQYYEEEERQRGNFPDRFSGHQFPNYSSELNVNALLLGDSALYLCASSLGPGGEQYFGPGTRLTVT.

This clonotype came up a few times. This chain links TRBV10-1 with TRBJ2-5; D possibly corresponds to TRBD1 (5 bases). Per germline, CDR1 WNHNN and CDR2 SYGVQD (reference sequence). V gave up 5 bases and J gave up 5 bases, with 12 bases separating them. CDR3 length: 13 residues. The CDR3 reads CASSYPPGETQYF. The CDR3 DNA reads TGCGCCAGCAGTTACCCCCCAGGGGAGACCCAGTACTTC.

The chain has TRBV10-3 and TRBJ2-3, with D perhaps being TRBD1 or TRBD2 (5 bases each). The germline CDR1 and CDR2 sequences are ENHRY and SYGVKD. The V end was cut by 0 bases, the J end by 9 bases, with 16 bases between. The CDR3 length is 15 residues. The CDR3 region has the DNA TGTGCCATCAGTGAGTCAGGGACCAATATGGTCACGCAGTATTTT. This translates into CAISESGTNMVTQYF.

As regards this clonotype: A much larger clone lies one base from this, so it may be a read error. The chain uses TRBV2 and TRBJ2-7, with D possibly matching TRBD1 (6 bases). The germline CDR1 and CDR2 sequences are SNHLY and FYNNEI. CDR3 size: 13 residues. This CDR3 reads CTSRGPENYEQYF. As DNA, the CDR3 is TGTACCAGCAGGGGTCCCGAGAACTACGAGCAGTACTTC.

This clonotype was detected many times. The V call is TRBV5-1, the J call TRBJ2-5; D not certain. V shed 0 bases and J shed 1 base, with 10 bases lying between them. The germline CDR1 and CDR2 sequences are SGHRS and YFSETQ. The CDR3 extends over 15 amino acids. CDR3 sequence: CASSLAGRSQETQYF. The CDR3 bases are TGCGCCAGCAGCTTGGCCGGACGCAGCCAAGAGACCCAGTACTTC. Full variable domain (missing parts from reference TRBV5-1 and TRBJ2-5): KAGVTQTPRYLIKTRGQQVTLSCSPISGHRSVSWYQQTPGQGLQFLFEYFSETQRNKGNFPGRFSGRQFSNSRSEMNVSTLELGDSALYLCASSLAGRSQETQYFGPGTRLLVL.

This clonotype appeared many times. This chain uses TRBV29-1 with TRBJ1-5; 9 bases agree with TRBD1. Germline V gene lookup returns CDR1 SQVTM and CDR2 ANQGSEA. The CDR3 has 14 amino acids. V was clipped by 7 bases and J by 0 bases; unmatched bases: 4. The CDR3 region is CSATGGDSNQPQHF. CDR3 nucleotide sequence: TGCAGCGCGACAGGGGGTGATAGCAATCAGCCCCAGCATTTT.

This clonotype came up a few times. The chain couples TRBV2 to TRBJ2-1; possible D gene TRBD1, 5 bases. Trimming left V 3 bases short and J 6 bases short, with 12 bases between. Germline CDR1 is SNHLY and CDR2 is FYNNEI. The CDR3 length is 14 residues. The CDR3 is CASSEGRQGNEQFF. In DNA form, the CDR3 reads TGTGCCAGCAGTGAGGGTCGGCAGGGCAATGAGCAGTTCTTC.

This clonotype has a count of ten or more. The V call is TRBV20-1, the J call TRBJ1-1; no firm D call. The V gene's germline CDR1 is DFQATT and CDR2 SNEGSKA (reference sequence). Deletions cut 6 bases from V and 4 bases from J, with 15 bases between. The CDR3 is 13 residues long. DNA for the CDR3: TGCAGTGCCTCGCAACTTTGGGGCACTGAAGCTTTCTTT. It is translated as CSASQLWGTEAFF.

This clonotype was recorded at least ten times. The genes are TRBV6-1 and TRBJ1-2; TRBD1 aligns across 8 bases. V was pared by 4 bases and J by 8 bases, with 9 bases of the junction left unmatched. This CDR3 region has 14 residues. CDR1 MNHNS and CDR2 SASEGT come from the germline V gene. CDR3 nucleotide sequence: TGTGCCAGCAGTGTGGACAGGGTTTCGCGAGGCTACACCTTC. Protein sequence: CASSVDRVSRGYTF.

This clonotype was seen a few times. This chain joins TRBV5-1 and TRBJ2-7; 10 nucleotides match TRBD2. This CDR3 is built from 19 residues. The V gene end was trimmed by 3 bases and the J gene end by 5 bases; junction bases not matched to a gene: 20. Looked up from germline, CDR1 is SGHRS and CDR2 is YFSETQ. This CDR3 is CASSWGRSSGRPSTNEQYF. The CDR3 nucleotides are TGCGCCAGCAGCTGGGGGCGATCTAGCGGGAGACCTTCGACCAACGAGCAGTACTTC.

The CDR3: CASSRNPRTDTQYF. In DNA, the CDR3 is TGTGCCAGCAGTCGCAACCCGAGAACAGATACGCAGTATTTT. This chain links TRBV6-2 or TRBV6-3 with TRBJ2-3; D is uncertain. Trimming cost V 5 bases and J 3 bases, with 12 bases left between them. CDR1 MNHEY and CDR2 SVGEGT come from the germline V gene. The CDR3 is made up of 14 amino acids.

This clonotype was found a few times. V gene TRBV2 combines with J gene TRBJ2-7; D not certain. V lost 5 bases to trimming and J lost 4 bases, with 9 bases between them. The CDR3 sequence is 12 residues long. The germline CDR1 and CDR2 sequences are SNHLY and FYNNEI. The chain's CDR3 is CASSFTDYEQYF. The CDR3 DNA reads TGTGCCAGCAGTTTTACAGATTACGAGCAGTACTTC. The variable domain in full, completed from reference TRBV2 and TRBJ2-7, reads EPEVTQTPSHQVTQMGQEVILRCVPISNHLYFYWYRQILGQKVEFLVSFYNNEISEKSEIFDDQFSVERPDGSNFTLKIRSTKLEDSAMYFCASSFTDYEQYFGPGTRLTVT.

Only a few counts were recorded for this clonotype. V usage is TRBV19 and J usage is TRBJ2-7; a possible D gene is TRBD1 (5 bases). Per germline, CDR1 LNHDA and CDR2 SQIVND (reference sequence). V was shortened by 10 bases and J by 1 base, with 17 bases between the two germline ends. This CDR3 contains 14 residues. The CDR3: CATKDMETSYEQYF. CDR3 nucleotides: TGTGCCACCAAGGACATGGAGACTTCCTACGAGCAGTACTTC.

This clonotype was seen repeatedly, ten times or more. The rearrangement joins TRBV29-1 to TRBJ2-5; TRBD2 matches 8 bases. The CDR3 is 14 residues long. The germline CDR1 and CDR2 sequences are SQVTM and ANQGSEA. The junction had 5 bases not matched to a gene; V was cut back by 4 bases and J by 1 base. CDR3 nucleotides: TGCAGCGTTGGGCCAACTAGCGGCCAAGAGACCCAGTACTTC. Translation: CSVGPTSGQETQYF.

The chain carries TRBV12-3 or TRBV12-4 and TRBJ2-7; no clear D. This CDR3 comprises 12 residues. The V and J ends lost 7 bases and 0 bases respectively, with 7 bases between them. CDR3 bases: TGTGCCAGCAAAACATCCTCCTACGAGCAGTACTTC. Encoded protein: CASKTSSYEQYF.

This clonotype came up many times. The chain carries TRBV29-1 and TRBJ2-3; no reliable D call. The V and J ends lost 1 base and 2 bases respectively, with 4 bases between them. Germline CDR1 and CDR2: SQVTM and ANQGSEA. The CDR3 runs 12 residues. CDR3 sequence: CSVEGYTDTQYF. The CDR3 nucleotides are TGCAGCGTTGAAGGGTACACAGATACGCAGTATTTT.

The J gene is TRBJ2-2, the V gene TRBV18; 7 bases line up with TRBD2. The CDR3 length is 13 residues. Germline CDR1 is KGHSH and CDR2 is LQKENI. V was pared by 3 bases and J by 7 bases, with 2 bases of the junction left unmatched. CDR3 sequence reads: CASSPGTIGELFF. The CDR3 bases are TGTGCCAGCTCACCCGGGACTATCGGGGAGCTGTTTTTT. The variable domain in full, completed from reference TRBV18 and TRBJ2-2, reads NAGVMQNPRHLVRRRGQEARLRCSPMKGHSHVYWYRQLPEEGLKFMVYLQKENIIDESGMPKERFSAEFPKEGPSILRIQQVVRGDSAAYFCASSPGTIGELFFGEGSRLTVL.

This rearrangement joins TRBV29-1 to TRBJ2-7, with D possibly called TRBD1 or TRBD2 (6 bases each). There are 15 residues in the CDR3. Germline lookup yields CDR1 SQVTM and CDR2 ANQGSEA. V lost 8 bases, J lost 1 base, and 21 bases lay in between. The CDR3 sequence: CSFRGWGAGSYEQYF. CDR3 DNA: TGCAGCTTCCGGGGCTGGGGGGCCGGATCCTACGAGCAGTACTTC.

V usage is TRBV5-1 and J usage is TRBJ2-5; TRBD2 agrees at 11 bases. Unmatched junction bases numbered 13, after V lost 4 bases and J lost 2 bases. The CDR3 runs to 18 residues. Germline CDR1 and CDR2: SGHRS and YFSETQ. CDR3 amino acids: CASSRYLAGGITQETQYF. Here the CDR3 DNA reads TGCGCCAGCAGCCGCTATTTAGCGGGGGGGATTACTCAAGAGACCCAGTACTTC.

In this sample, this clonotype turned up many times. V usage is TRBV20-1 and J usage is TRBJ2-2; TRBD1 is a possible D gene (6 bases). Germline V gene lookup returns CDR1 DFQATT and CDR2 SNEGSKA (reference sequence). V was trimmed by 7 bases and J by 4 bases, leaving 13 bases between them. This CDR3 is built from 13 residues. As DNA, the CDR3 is TGCAGTGTTAACAGGGAAGGCACCGGGGAGCTGTTTTTT. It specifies CSVNREGTGELFF.

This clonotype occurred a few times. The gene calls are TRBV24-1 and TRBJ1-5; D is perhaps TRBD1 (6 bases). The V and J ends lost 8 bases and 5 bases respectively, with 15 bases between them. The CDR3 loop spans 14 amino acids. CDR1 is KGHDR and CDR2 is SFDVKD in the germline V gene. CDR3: CATKNAGAHQPQHF. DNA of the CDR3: TGTGCCACCAAGAATGCAGGGGCCCATCAGCCCCAGCATTTT.